This is a list of T cell receptor beta chains from one sample in a study of somatic mutations in cytotoxic T cells in rheumatoid arthritis. The repertoire was sequenced with immunoSEQ multiplex PCR; TCRdb's copy has only in-frame clones and lacks some. The sample has 15,000 to 20,000 clones, approximately 80% seen once. The sample comprised CD8+ T cells sorted from blood. These receptors originate from an adult with rheumatoid arthritis. CDR3s include the opening cysteine and the closing phenylalanine or tryptophan. A D gene is named only where the DNA matches it firmly. The listing skips clone size in some rows; elsewhere it reads once, few, many or a size class.

j_gene,d_gene,v_gene,abundance,CDR3nt,CDR3aa
TRBJ1-1,NA,TRBV5-5,NA,TGTGCCAGCAGCTTGGCGGGCGAGATGAACACTGAAGCTTTCTTT,CASSLAGEMNTEAFF
TRBJ1-2,TRBD1,TRBV29-1,NA,TGCAGCGTTGAAGAGGGACAGGGGTTCGGCTACACCTTC,CSVEEGQGFGYTF
TRBJ1-2,TRBD1,TRBV5-8,NA,TGTGCCAGCAGCTCCTGGGACAGGAGGGGTGGCTACACCTTC,CASSSWDRRGGYTF
TRBJ2-2,NA,TRBV13,NA,TGTGCCAGCAGCTTTTACAGGGCCACCGGGGAGCTGTTTTTT,CASSFYRATGELFF
TRBJ1-5,NA,TRBV27,NA,TGTGCCAGCAGTTTTAGCCAGGAGAATAGCAATCAGCCCCAGCATTTT,CASSFSQENSNQPQHF
TRBJ2-7,NA,TRBV9,NA,TGTGCCAGCAGCCCCCGCTACCCTACCTACGAGCAGTACTTC,CASSPRYPTYEQYF
TRBJ1-4,NA,TRBV6-9,once,TGTGCCAGCAGTTATCTGGGGGGCCGCGAAAAACTGTTTTTT,CASSYLGGREKLFF
TRBJ1-4,NA,TRBV11-2,NA,TGTGCCATATCCAAAGAAGGAATGGAAAAACTGTTTTTT,CAISKEGMEKLFF
TRBJ2-7,NA,TRBV6-5,NA,TGTGCCAGCAGTTACTCTCCGGGAGCCCTCTCCTACGAGCAGTACTTC,CASSYSPGALSYEQYF
TRBJ2-7,NA,TRBV6-1,NA,TGTGCCAGCAGTGAAGGCTCCTACGAGCAGTACTTC,CASSEGSYEQYF
TRBJ1-1,NA,TRBV6-6,NA,TGTGCCAGCAGCTCGAACAGGGAAGCTTTCTTT,CASSSNREAFF
TRBJ2-1,NA,TRBV5-4,NA,TGTGCCAGCAGCTTCGAAGTCACAGGACAGACCTACAATGAGCAGTTCTTC,CASSFEVTGQTYNEQFF
TRBJ2-3,TRBD2,TRBV5-6,NA,TGTGCCAGCAGCTTAGGAGGGCTAGCGGGGGTTCGAGATACGCAGTATTTT,CASSLGGLAGVRDTQYF
TRBJ2-3,TRBD1,TRBV5-6,NA,TGTGCCAGCAGCACGGGACAGGGGGATGAAGATACGCAGTATTTT,CASSTGQGDEDTQYF
TRBJ1-5,NA,TRBV4-2,NA,TGTGCCAGCAGCCAGGAGGATCATGTCCTGGGGCCCCAGCATTTT,CASSQEDHVLGPQHF
TRBJ1-2,TRBD1,TRBV18,NA,TGTGCCAGCTCACCTTCGACAGGGGGACCTAACTATGGCTACACCTTC,CASSPSTGGPNYGYTF
TRBJ1-4,NA,TRBV5-6,NA,TGTGCCAGCAGCTTTAACGAAAAACTGTTTTTT,CASSFNEKLFF
TRBJ1-1,NA,TRBV6-1,NA,TGTGCCAGCAGTGGTTGGGACCGAGGCGTAGACACTGAAGCTTTCTTT,CASSGWDRGVDTEAFF
TRBJ2-3,NA,TRBV7-9,NA,TGTGCCAGCAGTGCTTATGACTACACAGATACGCAGTATTTT,CASSAYDYTDTQYF
TRBJ2-3,TRBD2,TRBV7-3,NA,TGTGCCAGCAGCTCCCTTAGCGGGGGGGACACAGATACGCAGTATTTT,CASSSLSGGDTDTQYF
TRBJ1-4,NA,TRBV7-9,NA,TGTGCCAGCAGCCCTAGGTTGGGCCGGGATAATGAAAAACTGTTTTTT,CASSPRLGRDNEKLFF
TRBJ2-1,TRBD2,TRBV27,NA,TGTGCCAGCTTCGGGGGGGATGAGCAGTTCTTC,CASFGGDEQFF
TRBJ1-1,NA,TRBV7-2,once,TGTGCCAGCAGCTTAGGGGCCCTTATGAACACTGAAGCTTTCTTT,CASSLGALMNTEAFF
TRBJ2-1,TRBD1,TRBV7-2,NA,TGTGCCAGCAGCCAGGGGGGGACAGGGACTTACAATGAGCAGTTCTTC,CASSQGGTGTYNEQFF